This is a list of T cell receptor beta chains from one sample in a study of blood T cell repertoires in COVID-19. Clones were read by immunoSEQ multiplex PCR, and TCRdb kept only the in-frame ones, dropping some. The sample holds about 34,000 clones, over 90% seen once. What was sequenced was peripheral blood. These receptors all stem from a human donor in a cohort sampled during active COVID-19. Each CDR3 is given with its conserved first and last residue. A D gene is named only where the DNA matches it firmly. Size values are once, few and many counts, or a class for expanded clones, and some rows have none.

D | size | J | V | CDR3 | DNA
TRBD2 | . | TRBJ2-7 | TRBV6-5 | CASSYGIEREIEQYF | TGTGCCAGCAGTTACGGAATCGAGCGGGAGATCGAGCAGTACTTC
. | . | TRBJ1-2 | TRBV7-2 | CASSLDFGDGYTF | TGTGCCAGCAGCTTAGATTTCGGGGATGGCTACACCTTC
TRBD2 | . | TRBJ2-7 | TRBV5-1 | CASSYGTSGSSYEQYF | TGCGCCAGCAGCTACGGGACTAGCGGGAGCTCCTACGAGCAGTACTTC
. | . | TRBJ2-5 | TRBV4-1 | CASSLAQQETQYF | TGCGCCAGCAGCCTCGCCCAGCAAGAGACCCAGTACTTC
. | . | TRBJ1-2 | TRBV6-5 | CASSYGQPNYGYTF | TGTGCCAGCAGTTACGGACAGCCGAACTATGGCTACACCTTC
. | . | TRBJ2-5 | TRBV19 | CASSIERGETQYF | TGTGCCAGTAGTATTGAACGGGGAGAGACCCAGTACTTC
. | once | TRBJ1-1 | TRBV7-9 | CASSSGSVGNTEAFF | TGTGCCAGCAGCTCCGGGTCGGTGGGGAACACTGAAGCTTTCTTT
TRBD1 | . | TRBJ2-5 | TRBV4-1 | CASSLDRDGETQYF | TGCGCCAGCAGCCTCGACAGGGATGGGGAGACCCAGTACTTC
. | once | TRBJ2-7 | TRBV28 | CASSLVGGNYEQYF | TGTGCCAGCAGTTTGGTTGGGGGCAACTACGAGCAGTACTTC
. | . | TRBJ1-2 | TRBV6-5 | CASSDSWPSNYGYTF | TGTGCCAGCAGTGACTCGTGGCCCTCTAACTATGGCTACACCTTC
. | . | TRBJ2-2 | TRBV7-6 | CASSLVRDTGELFF | TGTGCCAGCAGCTTAGTCAGGGACACCGGGGAGCTGTTTTTT
. | few | TRBJ1-1 | TRBV4-1 | CASSQVRGAKAEAFF | TGCGCCAGCAGCCAAGTTCGGGGGGCGAAAGCTGAAGCTTTCTTT
TRBD2 | . | TRBJ2-1 | TRBV5-1 | CASSFPAGGPYDEQFF | TGCGCCAGCAGCTTTCCAGCGGGAGGCCCCTACGATGAGCAGTTCTTC
. | . | TRBJ2-1 | TRBV6-5 | CASSYSTDGLANEQFF | TGTGCCAGCAGTTACTCGACGGACGGGCTAGCTAATGAGCAGTTCTTC
. | . | TRBJ2-5 | TRBV7-3 | CASSSLGEVETQYF | TGTGCCAGCAGCTCCCTCGGGGAGGTTGAGACCCAGTACTTC
TRBD1 | . | TRBJ1-4 | TRBV6-5 | CASSPGQGFNEKLFF | TGTGCCAGCAGTCCAGGACAGGGATTTAATGAAAAACTGTTTTTT
TRBD1 | . | TRBJ2-7 | TRBV7-9 | CASSLGQGIHEQYF | TGTGCCAGCAGCCTTGGACAGGGGATACACGAGCAGTACTTC
TRBD1 | . | TRBJ1-2 | TRBV6-2/TRBV6-3 | CASSSPGQFMRGDYGYTF | TGTGCCAGCAGTTCTCCGGGACAGTTCATGAGAGGCGACTATGGCTACACCTTC
. | . | TRBJ2-5 | TRBV21-1 | CASSKARDKETQYF | TGTGCCAGCAGCAAAGCCCGGGATAAAGAGACCCAGTACTTC
. | . | TRBJ1-4 | TRBV4-1 | CASSQVGAGNEKLFF | TGCGCCAGCAGCCAAGTGGGGGCAGGGAATGAAAAACTGTTTTTT
. | . | TRBJ2-2 | TRBV5-1 | CASSPPLTMNTGELFF | TGCGCCAGCAGCCCGCCTCTGACTATGAACACCGGGGAGCTGTTTTTT
. | . | TRBJ1-3 | TRBV15 | CATSRRLSPSGNTIYF | TGTGCCACCAGCAGACGACTAAGCCCCTCTGGAAACACCATATATTTT